This entry features one TCR beta chain sequence. This sample is part of a study of neoadjuvant anti-PD-1 for oral cavity cancer. As for the study in general: Patients mostly received three to four biweekly nivolumab doses at 3 mg/kg before surgery.

The data were produced by immunoSEQ multiplex PCR, yet TCRdb's version contains in-frame clones alone and is incomplete. The sample records some 15,000 clones, more than 60% being singletons. The CDR3 runs to 17 residues. V lost 5 bases and J lost 4; bases outside the gene matches: 11. Per the germline V gene, CDR1 is SGHVS and CDR2 is FQNEAQ. The sample in question was PBMCs, obtained before nivolumab (anti-PD-1) treatment. The source is a person aged 35-79 years with oral cavity squamous cell carcinoma. This sequence joins TRBV7-8 and TRBJ1-2, with TRBD1 matching 12 bases. CDR3 nucleotide sequence: TGTGCCAGCAGCACCCGGGACAGGGGGCTGAATGTCTATGGCTACACCTTC. Amino acids: CASSTRDRGLNVYGYTF. The whole variable domain, filled in from reference TRBV7-8 and TRBJ1-2, reads GAGVSQSPRYKVAKRGQDVALRCDPISGHVSLFWYQQALGQGPEFLTYFQNEAQLDKSGLPSDRFFAERPEGSVSTLKIQRTQQEDSAVYLCASSTRDRGLNVYGYTFGSGTRLTVV.